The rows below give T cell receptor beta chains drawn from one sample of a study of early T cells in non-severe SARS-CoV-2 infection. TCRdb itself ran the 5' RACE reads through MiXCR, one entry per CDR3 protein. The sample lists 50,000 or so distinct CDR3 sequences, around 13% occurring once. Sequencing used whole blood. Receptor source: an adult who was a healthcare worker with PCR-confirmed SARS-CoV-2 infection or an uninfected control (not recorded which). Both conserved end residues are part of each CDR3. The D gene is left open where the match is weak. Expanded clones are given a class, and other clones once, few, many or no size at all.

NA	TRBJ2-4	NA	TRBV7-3	CASSLTGEGNIQYF	TGTGCCAGCAGCTTAACAGGGGAAGGAAACATTCAGTACTTC
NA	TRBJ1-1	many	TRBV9	CASSVQPNTEAFF	TGTGCCAGCAGCGTACAGCCGAACACTGAAGCTTTCTTT
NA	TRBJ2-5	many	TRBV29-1	CSVLRTGGSGRSWETQYF	TGCAGCGTTCTACGGACAGGGGGTAGCGGGAGGTCTTGGGAGACCCAGTACTTC
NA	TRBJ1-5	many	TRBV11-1	CASSFAGGQPQHF	TGTGCCAGCAGCTTCGCGGGGGGTCAGCCCCAGCATTTT
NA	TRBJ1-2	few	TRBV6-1	CASSEGFGLNYGYTF	TGTGCCAGCAGTGAGGGGTTCGGCCTTAACTATGGCTACACCTTC
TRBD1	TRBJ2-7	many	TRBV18	CASSTWTGVEQYF	TGTGCCAGCTCAACGTGGACAGGGGTCGAGCAGTACTTC
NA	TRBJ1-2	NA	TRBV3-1	CASSQEAGYTF	TGTGCCAGCAGCCAAGAGGCTGGCTACACCTTC
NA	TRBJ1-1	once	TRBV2	CASSELTQNTEAFF	TGTGCCAGCAGTGAACTGACACAGAACACTGAAGCTTTCTTT
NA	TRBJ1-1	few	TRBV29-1	CSVEDVRPLNTEAFF	TGCAGCGTTGAAGATGTCAGGCCTTTGAACACTGAAGCTTTCTTT
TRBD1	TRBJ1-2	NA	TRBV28	CASNPPGTVNYGYTF	TGTGCCAGCAACCCCCCCGGGACAGTGAACTATGGCTACACCTTC
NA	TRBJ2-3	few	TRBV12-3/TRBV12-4	CASTQRPTDTQYF	TGTGCCAGCACCCAACGGCCCACAGATACGCAGTATTTT
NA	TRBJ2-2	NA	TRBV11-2	CAILGGRGNTGELFF	TGTGCCATCCTGGGGGGCAGGGGCAACACCGGGGAGCTGTTTTTT
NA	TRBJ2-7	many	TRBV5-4	CASSPGKPSSSYEQYF	TGTGCCAGCAGCCCCGGAAAGCCGTCAAGCTCCTACGAGCAGTACTTC
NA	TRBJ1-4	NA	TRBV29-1	CSVAGTTTNEKLFF	TGCAGCGTTGCAGGGACCACAACTAATGAAAAACTGTTTTTT
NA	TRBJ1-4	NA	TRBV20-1	CSALSRNEKLFF	TGCAGTGCTCTAAGTAGAAATGAAAAACTGTTTTTT
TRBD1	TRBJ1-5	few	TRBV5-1	CASSLGTGRSNQPQHF	TGCGCCAGCAGCTTAGGGACAGGCCGTAGCAATCAGCCCCAGCATTTT
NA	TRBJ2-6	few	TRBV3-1	CASSRKQWFSGANVLTF	TGTGCCAGCAGCCGCAAGCAGTGGTTCTCTGGGGCCAACGTCCTGACTTTC
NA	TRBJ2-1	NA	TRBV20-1	CSARDGQRQLYEQFF	TGCAGTGCTAGAGACGGACAGCGGCAGTTGTATGAGCAGTTCTTC
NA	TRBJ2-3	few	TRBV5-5	CASSLAPLATDTQYF	TGTGCCAGCAGCTTGGCCCCCCTGGCAACAGATACGCAGTATTTT
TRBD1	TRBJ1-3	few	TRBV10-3	CAIGTGGNTIYF	TGTGCCATCGGGACAGGAGGAAACACCATATATTTT
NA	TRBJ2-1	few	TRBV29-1	CSVGGSDFYNEQFF	TGCAGCGTTGGGGGATCCGACTTCTACAATGAGCAGTTCTTC
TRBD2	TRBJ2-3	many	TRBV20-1	CSARRGGLQDTQYF	TGCAGTGCTCGGCGGGGGGGCCTGCAAGATACGCAGTATTTT
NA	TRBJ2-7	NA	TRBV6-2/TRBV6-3	CASSYSTGLGEQYF	TGTGCCAGCAGTTACTCAACTGGCTTAGGAGAGCAGTACTTC
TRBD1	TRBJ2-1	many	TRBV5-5	CASSQLTGANEQFF	TGTGCCAGCAGTCAACTTACAGGGGCGAATGAGCAGTTCTTC
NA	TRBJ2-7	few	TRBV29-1	CSVGSYEQYF	TGCAGCGTCGGGAGCTACGAGCAGTACTTC
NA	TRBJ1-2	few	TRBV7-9	CASSSRTVPYGYTF	TGTGCCAGCAGCTCCAGGACAGTTCCCTATGGCTACACCTTC
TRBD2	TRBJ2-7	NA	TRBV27	CASSLYREGVYEQYF	TGTGCCAGCAGTTTATACCGGGAGGGGGTGTACGAGCAGTACTTC
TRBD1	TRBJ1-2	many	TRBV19	CASSDRDSGYTF	TGTGCCAGTAGTGACCGGGACAGCGGCTACACCTTC
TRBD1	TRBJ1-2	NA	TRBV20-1	CSALEGTGTYGYTF	TGCAGTGCCTTAGAGGGGACAGGGACTTATGGCTACACCTTC
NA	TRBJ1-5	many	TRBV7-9	CASSPEVVGRHQPQHF	TGTGCCAGCAGCCCGGAGGTGGTCGGGAGGCATCAGCCCCAGCATTTT
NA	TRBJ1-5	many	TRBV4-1	CASSQANSNQPQHF	TGCGCCAGCAGCCAAGCCAATAGCAATCAGCCCCAGCATTTT
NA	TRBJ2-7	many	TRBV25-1	CASSEYVVREQYF	TGTGCCAGCAGTGAATATGTGGTGCGGGAGCAGTACTTC
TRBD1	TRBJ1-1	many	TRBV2	CASRPDRAEAFF	TGTGCCAGCAGACCCGACAGGGCTGAAGCTTTCTTT
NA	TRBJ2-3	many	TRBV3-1	CASSQARDRYF	TGTGCCAGCAGCCAAGCGAGGGACCGGTATTTT
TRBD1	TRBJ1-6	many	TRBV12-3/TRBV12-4	CASSLLRGLNSPLHF	TGTGCCAGCAGTTTGCTCAGGGGGTTGAATTCACCCCTCCACTTT
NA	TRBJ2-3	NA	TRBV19	CASNLALSTDTQYF	TGTGCCAGTAATCTAGCCCTTAGCACAGATACGCAGTATTTT
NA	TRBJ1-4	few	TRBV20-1	CSARDHASEKLFF	TGCAGTGCTAGAGATCATGCGAGTGAAAAACTGTTTTTT
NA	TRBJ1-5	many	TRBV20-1	CSARVGGSSSNQPQHF	TGCAGTGCTAGAGTTGGGGGCAGCTCAAGCAATCAGCCCCAGCATTTT
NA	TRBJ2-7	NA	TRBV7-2	CASSLEGSRQYF	TGTGCCAGCAGCTTAGAAGGGTCTCGGCAGTACTTC
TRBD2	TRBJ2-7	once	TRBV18	CASTSTGTSGSYEQYF	TGTGCCAGCACAAGTACCGGGACTAGCGGATCCTACGAGCAGTACTTC
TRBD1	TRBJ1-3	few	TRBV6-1	CASTTGPGNTIYF	TGTGCCAGCACGACAGGGCCTGGAAACACCATATATTTT
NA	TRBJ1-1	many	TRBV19	CASTPGSEAFF	TGTGCCAGTACTCCAGGCAGTGAAGCTTTCTTT
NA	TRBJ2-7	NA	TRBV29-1	CSVTGISSYEQYF	TGCAGCGTTACAGGGATTAGCTCCTACGAGCAGTACTTC
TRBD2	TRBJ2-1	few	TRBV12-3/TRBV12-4	CASSRNPGLAGDEQFF	TGTGCCAGCAGTCGGAATCCGGGACTAGCGGGAGATGAGCAGTTCTTC
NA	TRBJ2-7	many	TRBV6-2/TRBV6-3	CASSPPAPSSYEQYF	TGTGCCAGCAGCCCCCCAGCGCCTAGCTCCTACGAGCAGTACTTC
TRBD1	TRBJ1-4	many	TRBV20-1	CSASGQGTNEKLFF	TGCAGTGCTAGTGGACAGGGAACTAATGAAAAACTGTTTTTT
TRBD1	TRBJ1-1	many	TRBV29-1	CSVDEDRANTEAFF	TGCAGCGTCGACGAGGACAGGGCGAACACTGAAGCTTTCTTT
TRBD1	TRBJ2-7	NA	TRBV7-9	CASSLSLGQGTSSPHEQYF	TGTGCCAGCAGCTTAAGTTTGGGACAGGGGACCTCTTCACCCCACGAGCAGTACTTC
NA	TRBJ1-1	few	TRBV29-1	CSVEVSTYTEAFF	TGCAGCGTTGAAGTCAGCACGTACACTGAAGCTTTCTTT
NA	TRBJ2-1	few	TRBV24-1	CATSESGNNEQFF	TGTGCCACCAGTGAGAGCGGTAACAATGAGCAGTTCTTC
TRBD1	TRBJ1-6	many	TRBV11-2	CASKRTGGNSPLHF	TGTGCCAGCAAGCGGACAGGGGGGAATTCACCCCTCCACTTT
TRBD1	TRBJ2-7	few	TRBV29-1	CSVGRQGSHEQYF	TGCAGCGTAGGGAGACAGGGGAGCCACGAGCAGTACTTC
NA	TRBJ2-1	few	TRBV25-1	CASSEGANYPTDNEQFF	TGTGCCAGCAGTGAAGGGGCTAACTACCCGACAGACAATGAGCAGTTCTTC
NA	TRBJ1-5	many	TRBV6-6	CASRLGNQPQHF	TGTGCCAGCAGGTTAGGCAATCAGCCCCAGCATTTT
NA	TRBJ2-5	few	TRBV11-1	CASRRGETQYF	TGTGCCAGCCGGAGAGGGGAGACCCAGTACTTC